A selection of T cell receptor beta chains follows, all from one sample in a study of cytomegalovirus exposure and HLA in healthy donors. Sequenced by immunoSEQ multiplex PCR; TCRdb stores in-frame clones only, minus some. The table includes about 140,000 clones, roughly 86% detected once. The sequenced sample was PBMCs. These receptors came from a woman in her thirties or forties in good health and CMV-seronegative. Both conserved end residues are part of each CDR3. Each record gives: CDR3 DNA, CDR3 protein, J gene, CDR3 length, D gene, V gene, clone size. D genes are given only for firm matches. The listing skips clone size in some rows; elsewhere it reads once, few, many or a size class.

TGTGCCTGGAGTCCCGGGTCTGGCTACACCTTC | CAWSPGSGYTF | TRBJ1-2 | 11 | - | TRBV30 | -
TGTGCCAGCTCATCGGTGCTAACCTACGAGCAGTACTTC | CASSSVLTYEQYF | TRBJ2-7 | 13 | - | TRBV2 | few
TGTGCCAGCAGCTTTGCAGGGATCTCTTCTCATGGCTACACCTTC | CASSFAGISSHGYTF | TRBJ1-2 | 15 | - | TRBV11-3 | -
TGTGCCAGCAGCGTGGACCAACAGGACACTGAAGCTTTCTTT | CASSVDQQDTEAFF | TRBJ1-1 | 14 | - | TRBV5-5 | -
TGTGCCTGGCAACCGAGCTCCTATAATTCACCCCTCCACTTT | CAWQPSSYNSPLHF | TRBJ1-6 | 14 | - | TRBV30 | -
TGCAGCGTTGTAGGCGACAGGGGGCCGATCACTGAAGCTTTCTTT | CSVVGDRGPITEAFF | TRBJ1-1 | 15 | TRBD1 | TRBV29-1 | -
TGTGCCAGCAGTTACCGAGGACTCTCTGGAAACACCATATATTTT | CASSYRGLSGNTIYF | TRBJ1-3 | 15 | - | TRBV6-5 | -
TGTTCCAGCAGCTCCACCGGGATAGAAGCCTACAATGAGCAGTTCTTC | CSSSSTGIEAYNEQFF | TRBJ2-1 | 16 | - | TRBV7-9 | -
TGTGCCAGCAGTTTATCCCGACAGGGGAGCTATGGCTACACCTTC | CASSLSRQGSYGYTF | TRBJ1-2 | 15 | TRBD1 | TRBV27 | -
TGTGCCAGTAGTCCCCTTAACAGGGGGGGCGAGCAGTACTTC | CASSPLNRGGEQYF | TRBJ2-7 | 14 | - | TRBV19 | -
TGCGCCAGCAGCTTGGACAGATTGTCCTATGGCTACACCTTC | CASSLDRLSYGYTF | TRBJ1-2 | 14 | - | TRBV5-1 | -
TGTGCCAGCAGTTACTTCAGGGGCCCCGAAGCTTTCTTT | CASSYFRGPEAFF | TRBJ1-1 | 13 | - | TRBV6-5 | -
TGTGCCAGCAGCTACCTTCCACAGGGAGTCACTGAAGCTTTCTTT | CASSYLPQGVTEAFF | TRBJ1-1 | 15 | - | TRBV7-9 | -
TGCGCCAGCAGCTTGGCAGGGGGCGGGGAAACCGGACCACGGAACACTGAAGCTTTCTTT | CASSLAGGGETGPRNTEAFF | TRBJ1-1 | 20 | TRBD1 | TRBV5-1 | once
TGTGCCAGCAGTTACTACACTGGACAGGGCCACAATGAGCAGTTCTTC | CASSYYTGQGHNEQFF | TRBJ2-1 | 16 | TRBD1 | TRBV6-5 | -
TGCGCCAGCAGCTTGTTTCTAGCGGGAGAAGGCGAGCAGTACTTC | CASSLFLAGEGEQYF | TRBJ2-7 | 15 | TRBD2 | TRBV5-1 | -
TGTGCCAGCAGCCCAGGGGGCGGGAATCAGCCCCAGCATTTT | CASSPGGGNQPQHF | TRBJ1-5 | 14 | TRBD1 | TRBV6-5 | -
TGTGCCAGCAGCTTGCACGGGAGGGCCGCCGGGGAGCTGTTTTTT | CASSLHGRAAGELFF | TRBJ2-2 | 15 | TRBD2 | TRBV5-4 | -
TGTGCCAGCAGCACAGACAGGGGGCTTAACAACGAGCAGTACTTC | CASSTDRGLNNEQYF | TRBJ2-7 | 15 | TRBD1 | TRBV5-4 | few
TGTGCCAGCAGTTACTTAGACAGGGAGGCCTACGAGCAGTACTTC | CASSYLDREAYEQYF | TRBJ2-7 | 15 | - | TRBV6-6 | -
TGTGCCATCAGTGCCGGGACAGCCCGACAAGAGACCCAGTACTTC | CAISAGTARQETQYF | TRBJ2-5 | 15 | TRBD1 | TRBV10-3 | -
TGCGCCAGCAGCCTGTACGGGGTGGGGTCCACAGATACGCAGTATTTT | CASSLYGVGSTDTQYF | TRBJ2-3 | 16 | - | TRBV5-1 | -
TGCGCCAGCAGTTCGACAGGGCGGTACGAGCAGTACTTC | CASSSTGRYEQYF | TRBJ2-7 | 13 | TRBD1 | TRBV5-1 | few
TGCGCCAGCAGTGAGTTTGGACTAGCGGGAGACGGTGGAAACATTCAGTACTTC | CASSEFGLAGDGGNIQYF | TRBJ2-4 | 18 | TRBD2 | TRBV10-1 | -
TGTGCCAGCAGTCGCAAAAGGGGGACAGTTTCCTACGAGCAGTACTTC | CASSRKRGTVSYEQYF | TRBJ2-7 | 16 | TRBD1 | TRBV7-8 | few
TGTGCCAGCAGCGAAACGGGGTATAGCAATCAGCCCCAGCATTTT | CASSETGYSNQPQHF | TRBJ1-5 | 15 | - | TRBV6-6 | -
TGTGCCAGCGAGGACAGGGCGAACACTGAAGCTTTCTTT | CASEDRANTEAFF | TRBJ1-1 | 13 | TRBD1 | TRBV5-8 | -
TGCGCCAGCAGTCACCGAGGGAGCGGGGAGACCCAGTACTTC | CASSHRGSGETQYF | TRBJ2-5 | 14 | - | TRBV5-1 | -